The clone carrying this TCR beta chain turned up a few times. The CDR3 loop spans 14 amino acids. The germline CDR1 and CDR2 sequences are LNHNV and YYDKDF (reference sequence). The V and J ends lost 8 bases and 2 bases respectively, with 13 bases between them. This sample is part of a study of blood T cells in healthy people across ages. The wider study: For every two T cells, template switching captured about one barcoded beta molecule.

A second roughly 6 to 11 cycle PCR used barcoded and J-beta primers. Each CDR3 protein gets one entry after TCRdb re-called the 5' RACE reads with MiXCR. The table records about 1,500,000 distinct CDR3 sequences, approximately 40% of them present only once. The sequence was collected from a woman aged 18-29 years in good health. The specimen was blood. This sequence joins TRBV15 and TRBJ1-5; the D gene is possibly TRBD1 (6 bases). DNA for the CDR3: TGTGCCACCGCCTTACAGGGAGGCAATCAGCCCCAGCATTTT. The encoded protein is CATALQGGNQPQHF.